The present T cell receptor beta chain was sequenced within a study of blood T cell repertoires in COVID-19. The length of the CDR3 is 11 residues. V shed 3 bases and J shed 7 bases, with 6 bases lying between them. Assay used: immunoSEQ multiplex PCR; TCRdb lists only in-frame clones, some missing. The sample has approximately 77,000 clones, approximately 80% seen once. This receptor was obtained from a woman in her 70s with acute or convalescent COVID-19. The chain combines TRBV12-3 or TRBV12-4 with TRBJ1-1; D is unresolved. Input material: peripheral blood. The CDR3 nucleotides read TGTGCCAGCAGTTTGAGTAATGAAGCTTTCTTT. Its protein product is CASSLSNEAFF.